This section outlines one TCR beta chain sequence together with its context. Its antigen is not identified. This entry comes from a study of cytomegalovirus exposure and HLA in healthy donors. Study-wide findings and caveats: A missense variant in DCLRE1C was later tied to TCR beta V- and J-gene trimming. Productive rates of about 90% or about 30% were seen for most TCR beta V segments in an earlier analysis.

The germline V gene encodes CDR1 MNHEY and CDR2 SVGAGI. This CDR3 has 14 amino acids. Trimming pared 6 bases from V and 2 bases from J, leaving 14 bases between. Researchers ran the PCR with 60 Vbeta and 13 Jbeta primers. Authors' analysis steps: It was a later analysis that counted approximately 81 million unique TCR beta chains, of which some 10 million were shared. Measured with immunoSEQ multiplex PCR; TCRdb has only the in-frame clones, and not every one. The V and J calls and clone size are taken from that table; D and trimming were inferred from the DNA. Its table records 45,000 to 70,000 clones.

The chain uses TRBV6-5 and TRBJ2-7; D remains unclear. The clonotype was recovered from a woman in her forties or fifties in good health and CMV-seropositive. Source material: PBMCs. CDR3 loop: CASSLARSAYEQYF. The CDR3 DNA reads TGTGCCAGCAGCTTAGCTCGGAGCGCCTACGAGCAGTACTTC.